The present entry profiles one T cell receptor (beta chain) with its context. The target antigen is unknown. The sample belongs to a study of OX40 agonist ivuxolimab in advanced cancers. Study-wide context: Given to patients was ivuxolimab, an agonistic anti-OX40 (CD134) antibody.

Produced via immunoSEQ multiplex PCR; TCRdb's table is partial and in-frame only. The sample consists of over 85,000 clones, around four fifths of them appearing once. The V segment lost 5 bases and the J segment 5 bases; nucleotides outside the gene matches: 8. The CDR3 totals 14 residues. CDR1 is KGHSH, CDR2 LQKENI, per germline. The study, taken as a whole, reports: Compared with CD4+, CD8+ T cells on average had more expanded clones.

The sample consisted of CD4+ or CD8+ T cells sorted from blood, taken in a trial of the OX40 agonist ivuxolimab. This sequence originates from an adult with an advanced solid tumor such as melanoma, head and neck, liver or kidney cancer. The rearrangement joins TRBV18 to TRBJ2-5; TRBD1 matches 7 bases. For the CDR3, the DNA is TGTGCCAGCTCATCAACAGGGGTAGGGGAGACCCAGTACTTC. Amino acids: CASSSTGVGETQYF.